These 21 T cell receptor beta chains originate from one sample sequenced in a study of T cells after yellow fever vaccination. TCRdb processed the 5' RACE reads anew with MiXCR; each CDR3 protein has one entry. The sample includes about 360,000 distinct CDR3 sequences, 6.2% of them seen just once. The source was PBMCs, collected 5 days after the yellow fever booster vaccination. All receptors derive from a man younger than 45 who received the YFV17D yellow fever vaccine.

This clonotype was observed a few times. The genes are TRBV30 and TRBJ2-5, with 7 nucleotides matching TRBD1. Unmatched junction bases numbered 5, after V lost 3 bases and J lost 1 base. CDR3 length: 14 residues. Germline assignment: CDR1 GTSNPN and CDR2 SVGIG (reference sequence). CDR3 amino acids: CAWRAGTVQETQYF. The CDR3 region has the DNA TGTGCCTGGAGGGCCGGGACAGTCCAAGAGACCCAGTACTTC.

This clonotype was recorded a few times. This chain uses TRBV7-2 with TRBJ1-2, with a possible D match to TRBD1 (5 bases). Germline V gene data show CDR1 as SGHTA and CDR2 as FQGNSA. The V gene lost 5 bases and the J gene lost 8 bases, with 15 bases spanning the gap. This CDR3 has 13 amino acids. The CDR3 region has the DNA TGTGCCAGCAGCCGTGGGGGGGATGTGGGCTACACCTTC. It codes for CASSRGGDVGYTF.

This clonotype showed up just a few times. The chain combines TRBV7-2 with TRBJ2-7; no definite D call. The length of the CDR3 is 15 residues. Germline V gene sequence: CDR1 SGHTA, CDR2 FQGNSA. Trimming removed 1 base from V and 4 bases from J, with 14 bases in between. CDR3 bases: TGTGCCAGCAGCTTAGGGGCGGTTAACCCGTACGAGCAGTACTTC. Its translation: CASSLGAVNPYEQYF. Supplemented by reference TRBV7-2 and TRBJ2-7, the full variable domain reads GAGVSQSPSNKVTEKGKDVELRCDPISGHTALYWYRQSLGQGLEFLIYFQGNSAPDKSGLPSDRFSAERTGGSVSTLTIQRTQQEDSAVYLCASSLGAVNPYEQYFGPGTRLTVT.

The chain uses TRBV5-4 and TRBJ2-2; 11 positions match TRBD1. V dropped 4 bases and J dropped 3; count of bases not matched to a gene: 5. This CDR3 spans 16 amino acids. CDR1 and CDR2 (germline): SGHNT, YYREEE (reference sequence). For the CDR3, the DNA is TGTGCCAGCAGCCCTGGGACAGGGGGATACACCGGGGAGCTGTTTTTT. Its protein product is CASSPGTGGYTGELFF. Full variable domain (missing parts from reference TRBV5-4 and TRBJ2-2): ETGVTQSPTHLIKTRGQQVTLRCSSQSGHNTVSWYQQALGQGPQFIFQYYREEENGRGNFPPRFSGLQFPNYSSELNVNALELDDSALYLCASSPGTGGYTGELFFGEGSRLTVL.

The V and J genes are TRBV5-6 and TRBJ2-5; 9 bases line up with TRBD2. From germline, CDR1 is SGHDT and CDR2 YYEEEE. Trimming at V came to 1 base and at J to 5 bases, leaving 3 bases not matched to a gene. The CDR3 extends over 14 amino acids. CDR3 coding DNA: TGTGCCAGCAGCTTGTCTAGCGGGAAGGAGACCCAGTACTTC. Translation gives CASSLSSGKETQYF.

This clonotype was detected a few times. This chain joins TRBV6-2 or TRBV6-3 and TRBJ2-7, with a weak D call TRBD2 (6 bases). This CDR3 is 16 amino acids long. Germline loops: CDR1 MNHEY, CDR2 SVGEGT. Trimming cost V 2 bases and J 2 bases, with 16 bases left between them. CDR3 amino acids: CASSYGGRGIPYEQYF. The CDR3 nucleotides are TGTGCCAGCAGTTACGGTGGTCGCGGGATTCCCTACGAGCAGTACTTC.

V usage is TRBV7-2 and J usage is TRBJ2-7; D not resolved. This CDR3 is built from 14 residues. CDR1 is SGHTA, CDR2 FQGNSA, per germline. V lost 4 bases to trimming and J lost 1 base, with 11 bases between them. In DNA form, the CDR3 reads TGTGCCAGCAGCTCGTGGTCCGATTCCTACGAGCAGTACTTC. Translation: CASSSWSDSYEQYF.

Comment on this clonotype: Germline and junction disagree at one end, which may indicate a read error. V and J are TRBV20-1 and TRBJ2-5; perhaps TRBD1 as D (6 bases). Germline CDR1 and CDR2: DFQATT and SNEGSKA (reference sequence). The CDR3 has 14 residues. In DNA form, the CDR3 reads TGCTGTGCTAGACTACCTGTACAGGGCGAGACCCAGTACTTC. Protein sequence: CCARLPVQGETQYF.

This clonotype has only a few counts. The V gene is TRBV7-2, the J gene TRBJ2-7; D remains ambiguous. Germline V lookup: CDR1 SGHTA, CDR2 FQGNSA. This CDR3 has 14 amino acids. The V end was cut by 4 bases, the J end by 0 bases, with 10 bases between. The CDR3 loop reads CASSYDLGSYEQYF. CDR3 nucleotides: TGTGCCAGCAGCTACGACTTGGGCTCCTACGAGCAGTACTTC.

This clonotype was counted at least ten times. This sequence joins TRBV28 and TRBJ2-7, with no clear D. The CDR3 is 12 amino acids. V was shortened by 5 bases and J by 1 base, with 6 bases between the two germline ends. CDR1 and CDR2 (germline): MDHEN, SYDVKM. DNA for the CDR3: TGTGCCAGCAGTCAACTATCCTACGAGCAGTACTTC. Its translation is CASSQLSYEQYF. The whole variable domain, filled in from reference TRBV28 and TRBJ2-7, reads DVKVTQSSRYLVKRTGEKVFLECVQDMDHENMFWYRQDPGLGLRLIYFSYDVKMKEKGDIPEGYSVSREKKERFSLILESASTNQTSMYLCASSQLSYEQYFGPGTRLTVT.

This clonotype was seen ten or more times. This chain joins TRBV11-2 and TRBJ2-3, with 7 bases fitting TRBD1. V trimming: 2 bases; J trimming: 2 bases; junction bases outside the gene matches: 4. This CDR3 spans 15 amino acids. In germline, CDR1 is SGHAT, CDR2 FQNNGV. The CDR3 bases are TGTGCCAGCAGCTTAAGAGGGGGCTACACAGATACGCAGTATTTT. This sequence encodes CASSLRGGYTDTQYF.

The rearrangement uses TRBV11-2 and TRBJ2-1; D is undetermined. The V and J ends lost 4 bases and 9 bases respectively, with 13 bases between them. CDR3 length: 13 residues. From germline, CDR1 is SGHAT and CDR2 FQNNGV. CDR3 nucleotides: TGTGCCAGCAGCTCATCCACTTGGTCTGAGCAGTTCTTC. It specifies CASSSSTWSEQFF.

This chain connects TRBV24-1 to TRBJ2-1, with unresolved D. With 9 bases removed from V and 0 bases from J, the gap between germline ends came to 11 bases. The CDR3 extends over 14 amino acids. Germline CDR1 is KGHDR and CDR2 is SFDVKD. The DNA for the CDR3 is TGTGCCACCTCACTTGGCGGCTCCTACAATGAGCAGTTCTTC. It is translated as CATSLGGSYNEQFF.

Ten or more counts support this clonotype. This rearrangement joins TRBV7-2 to TRBJ2-3; D not resolved. From germline, CDR1 is SGHTA and CDR2 FQGNSA. The CDR3 runs to 13 residues. The ends were cut back, 4 bases at V and 2 bases at J, with 7 bases in the middle. The CDR3 reads CASSSRATDTQYF. The CDR3 DNA reads TGTGCCAGCAGCTCGCGCGCCACAGATACGCAGTATTTT.

V usage is TRBV20-1 and J usage is TRBJ2-7, with 11 bases identical to TRBD2. V shed 4 bases and J 0 bases; nucleotides not matched to a gene: 8. Germline V gene data show CDR1 as DFQATT and CDR2 as SNEGSKA (reference sequence). The CDR3 is made up of 16 amino acids. In DNA, the CDR3 is TGCAGTGCTATATCACTAGCGGGAGCGGGCTCCTACGAGCAGTACTTC. Its protein is CSAISLAGAGSYEQYF.

This clonotype was seen only a few times. An end of the junction does not agree with germline; a read error may underlie this. This chain uses TRBV5-1 with TRBJ1-1; D not resolved. CDR1 and CDR2 (germline): SGHRS, YFSETQ. The CDR3 sequence is 11 residues long. CDR3 protein: CASRLDTEAFF. CDR3 nucleotides: TGCGCCAGCAGGTTGGACACTGAAGCTTTCTTT.

This clonotype has at least ten counts. This rearrangement joins TRBV4-3 to TRBJ1-4; D is unclear. This CDR3 region has 15 residues. The germline V gene has CDR1 LGHNA and CDR2 YSLEER. V was cut by 0 bases and J by 0 bases, with 5 bases left in between. CDR3 amino acids: CASSQEKATNEKLFF. DNA for the CDR3: TGCGCCAGCAGCCAAGAAAAAGCAACTAATGAAAAACTGTTTTTT.

This clonotype was detected only a few times. The rearrangement uses TRBV19 and TRBJ2-5; TRBD2 matches 7 bases. This CDR3 spans 15 amino acids. Unmatched junction bases numbered 15, after V lost 10 bases and J lost 4 bases. CDR1 LNHDA and CDR2 SQIVND come from the germline V gene (reference sequence). The CDR3 nucleotides are TGTGCCACTTCGAATTCGGGTCCTAGCGGAGAGACCCAGTACTTC. Its protein is CATSNSGPSGETQYF.

This clonotype was seen repeatedly, ten times or more. This chain joins TRBV18 and TRBJ2-7; possible D gene TRBD1, 6 bases. In germline, CDR1 is KGHSH, CDR2 LQKENI. This CDR3 has 12 amino acids. V lost 3 bases, J lost 5 bases, and 8 bases lay in between. The CDR3 reads CASSPKGDEQYF. As DNA, the CDR3 is TGTGCCAGCTCACCCAAGGGGGACGAGCAGTACTTC.

This clonotype was seen at least ten times. The chain uses TRBV15 and TRBJ2-1; tentatively, D is TRBD1 or TRBD2 (5 bases each). CDR3 size: 14 residues. Germline V gene sequence: CDR1 LNHNV, CDR2 YYDKDF (reference sequence). V was shortened by 3 bases and J by 8 bases, with 14 bases between the two germline ends. CDR3 sequence: CATSRVRDQHEQFF. For the CDR3, the DNA is TGTGCCACCAGCAGGGTTCGGGACCAACATGAGCAGTTCTTC.

This clonotype was picked up a small number of times. This sequence joins TRBV5-4 and TRBJ2-3, with D hard to call. CDR3 size: 15 residues. V gave up 0 bases and J gave up 1 base, with 9 bases separating them. Germline CDR1 SGHNT, CDR2 YYREEE (reference sequence). CDR3 amino acids: CASSLAARRTDTQYF. As DNA, the CDR3 is TGTGCCAGCAGCTTGGCCGCGCGGCGCACAGATACGCAGTATTTT.